This entry lists 10 T cell receptor beta chains sequenced from one sample in a study of Ad26.COV2.S vaccination and SARS-CoV-2 variants. Clones were read by immunoSEQ multiplex PCR, and TCRdb kept only the in-frame ones, dropping some. This sample has more than 150,000 clones, with approximately 90% found just once. The sample consisted of peripheral blood, taken after recovery from COVID-19. These receptors came from a human donor who had recovered from COVID-19.

CDR3 sequence reads: CASSLMLNTEAFF. The CDR3 region has the DNA TGTGCCAGCAGCTTAATGTTGAACACTGAAGCTTTCTTT. This sequence joins TRBV7-9 and TRBJ1-1; D uncertain. There are 13 residues in the CDR3. Germline assignment: CDR1 SEHNR and CDR2 FQNEAQ (reference sequence). Trimming took 2 bases from V and 0 from J, leaving 4 bases between them.

V usage is TRBV6-5 and J usage is TRBJ2-5; 14 nucleotides line up with TRBD2. Germline V gene data show CDR1 as MNHEY and CDR2 as SVGAGI. J was trimmed by 4 bases and V by 6 bases; bases with no gene match: 4. The length of the CDR3 is 15 residues. The CDR3 reads CASSSGTSGGETQYF. The CDR3, as DNA: TGTGCCAGCAGCTCCGGGACTAGCGGGGGAGAGACCCAGTACTTC.

The J gene is TRBJ2-7, the V gene TRBV2, with 8 bases that match TRBD2. The CDR3 extends over 14 amino acids. The V gene's germline CDR1 is SNHLY and CDR2 FYNNEI. Unmatched junction bases numbered 7, after V lost 7 bases and J lost 2 bases. The CDR3 reads CASKTGTRTYEQYF. CDR3 nucleotide sequence: TGTGCCAGCAAGACCGGGACTAGAACCTACGAGCAGTACTTC.

The rearrangement uses TRBV4-1 and TRBJ1-2; possible D gene TRBD1, 5 bases. V was pared by 4 bases and J by 6 bases, with 18 bases between. Germline V CDR1 and CDR2: MGHRA, YSYEKL. The CDR3 covers 15 residues. The chain's CDR3 is CASSLGLPVEDGYTF. CDR3 in DNA: TGCGCCAGCAGCCTGGGACTCCCCGTCGAGGATGGCTACACCTTC.

The rearrangement joins TRBV29-1 to TRBJ2-1, with 9 bases identical to TRBD2. Per the germline V gene, CDR1 is SQVTM and CDR2 is ANQGSEA. The length of the CDR3 is 15 residues. V shed 0 bases, J shed 7 bases, and the junction held 7 bases outside the gene matches. CDR3 in DNA: TGCAGCGTTGAAGATCCGGCTAGCGGGACGAATGAGCAGTTCTTC. It translates to CSVEDPASGTNEQFF.

V is TRBV7-7 and J is TRBJ1-5, with TRBD1 identical over 9 bases. J lost 4 bases, V lost 5 bases, and 6 bases had no gene match. The germline V gene encodes CDR1 SSHAT and CDR2 FNYEAQ (reference sequence). This CDR3 contains 15 residues. This CDR3 reads CASSAPGTGNQPQHF. The CDR3 DNA follows: TGTGCCAGCAGCGCCCCCGGGACAGGGAATCAGCCCCAGCATTTT.

The gene calls are TRBV10-3 and TRBJ2-3; weak D call: TRBD1 (5 bases). Trimming took off 0 bases at V and 0 bases at J, with 10 bases between the two ends. CDR3 length equals 16 residues. Germline lookup yields CDR1 ENHRY and CDR2 SYGVKD. DNA for the CDR3: TGTGCCATCAGTGAGTCTCCGACAGCTAGCACAGATACGCAGTATTTT. It yields the protein CAISESPTASTDTQYF.

The chain recombines TRBV19 with TRBJ1-5, with 11 positions matching TRBD1. Germline values: CDR1 LNHDA, CDR2 SQIVND (reference sequence). V lost 3 bases to trimming and J lost 6 bases; unmatched junction nucleotides: 4. This CDR3 region has 15 residues. The CDR3 is CASSMGQGVFQPQHF. CDR3 in DNA: TGTGCCAGTAGTATGGGACAGGGGGTTTTTCAGCCCCAGCATTTT.

The rearrangement uses TRBV6-1 and TRBJ1-6; D is uncertain. In germline, CDR1 is MNHNS, CDR2 SASEGT. The length of the CDR3 is 12 residues. Trimming shortened V by 2 bases and J by 10 bases, and 6 bases separated the two germline ends. CDR3: CASSETSSPLHF. CDR3 DNA sequence: TGTGCCAGCAGTGAAACATCCTCACCCCTCCACTTT.

V is TRBV7-9 and J is TRBJ1-1; possible D gene TRBD1, 5 bases. CDR1 is SEHNR and CDR2 is FQNEAQ in the germline V gene (reference sequence). The ends were cut back, 5 bases at V and 10 bases at J, with 14 bases in the middle. The CDR3 length is 12 residues. CDR3 amino acids: CASSLGGGIAFF. CDR3 sequence (DNA): TGTGCCAGCAGCCTGGGGGGAGGGATAGCTTTCTTT.